The clone carrying this T cell receptor beta chain occurred many times. The antigen is undetermined. TCRdb independently ran MiXCR on the 5' RACE reads; one entry per CDR3 protein. The table lists 650,000 to 800,000 distinct CDR3 sequences, under 20% of them singletons, with about 20% in the top ten. The source of the sample is a study of CD8 T cells in ankylosing spondylitis. Findings and caveats of the study: Within ankylosing spondylitis blood, a TCR beta motif made up of seven or eight highly homologous variants appeared to be characteristic.

CDR3 length: 16 residues. The V gene lost 3 bases and the J gene lost 5 bases, with 19 bases spanning the gap. This clonotype was sampled from a male donor with ankylosing spondylitis. J is TRBJ2-5 and V is TRBV12-3 or TRBV12-4; no clear D. The sequencing sample was made of blood, either unsorted or a sorted T cell fraction (not recorded which). CDR3: CASSLSQSGYGETQYF. The CDR3 nucleotides read TGTGCCAGCAGTTTGTCCCAGAGTGGGTATGGGGAGACCCAGTACTTC.